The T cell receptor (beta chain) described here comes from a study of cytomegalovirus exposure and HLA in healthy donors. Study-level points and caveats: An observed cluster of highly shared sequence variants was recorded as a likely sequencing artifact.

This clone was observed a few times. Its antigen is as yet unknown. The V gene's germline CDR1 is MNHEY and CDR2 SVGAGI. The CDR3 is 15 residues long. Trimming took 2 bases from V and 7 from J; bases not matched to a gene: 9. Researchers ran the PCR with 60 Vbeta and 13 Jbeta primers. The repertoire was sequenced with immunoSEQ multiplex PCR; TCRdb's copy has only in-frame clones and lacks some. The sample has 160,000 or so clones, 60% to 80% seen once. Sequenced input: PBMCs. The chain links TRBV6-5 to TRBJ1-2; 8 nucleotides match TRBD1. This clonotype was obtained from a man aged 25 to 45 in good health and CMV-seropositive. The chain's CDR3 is CASSYGQGISGGYTF. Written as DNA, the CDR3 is TGTGCCAGCAGTTACGGACAGGGAATAAGTGGTGGCTACACCTTC.